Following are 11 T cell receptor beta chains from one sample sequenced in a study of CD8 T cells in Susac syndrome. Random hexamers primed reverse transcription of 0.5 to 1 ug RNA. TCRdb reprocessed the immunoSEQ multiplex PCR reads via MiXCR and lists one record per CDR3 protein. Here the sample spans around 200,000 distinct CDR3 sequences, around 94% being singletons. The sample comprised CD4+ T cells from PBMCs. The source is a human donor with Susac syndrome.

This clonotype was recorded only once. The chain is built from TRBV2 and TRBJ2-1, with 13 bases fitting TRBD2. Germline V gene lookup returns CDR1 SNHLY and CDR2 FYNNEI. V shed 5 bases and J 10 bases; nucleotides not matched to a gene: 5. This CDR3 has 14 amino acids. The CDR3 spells CASSTGTSGDEQFF. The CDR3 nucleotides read TGTGCCAGCAGTACCGGGACTAGCGGGGACGAGCAGTTCTTC.

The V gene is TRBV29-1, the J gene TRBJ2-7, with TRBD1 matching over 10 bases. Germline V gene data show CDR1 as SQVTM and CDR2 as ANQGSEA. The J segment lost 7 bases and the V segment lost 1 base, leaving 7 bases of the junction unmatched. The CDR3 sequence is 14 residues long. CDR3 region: CSVEARDRGREQYF. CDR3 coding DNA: TGCAGCGTTGAAGCCCGAGACAGGGGGCGGGAGCAGTACTTC.

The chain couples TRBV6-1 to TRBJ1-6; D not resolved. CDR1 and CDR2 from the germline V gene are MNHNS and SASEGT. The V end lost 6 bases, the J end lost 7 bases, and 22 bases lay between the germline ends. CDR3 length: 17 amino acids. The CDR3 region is CASSNRGSKVDNSPLHF. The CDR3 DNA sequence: TGTGCCAGCAGCAACCGGGGAAGTAAGGTCGACAATTCACCCCTCCACTTT.

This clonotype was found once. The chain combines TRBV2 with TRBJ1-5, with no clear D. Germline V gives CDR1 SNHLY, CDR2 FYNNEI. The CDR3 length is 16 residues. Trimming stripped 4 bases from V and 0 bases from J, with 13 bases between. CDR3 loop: CASSARSHYSNQPQHF. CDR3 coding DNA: TGTGCCAGCAGTGCTCGCAGTCATTATAGCAATCAGCCCCAGCATTTT.

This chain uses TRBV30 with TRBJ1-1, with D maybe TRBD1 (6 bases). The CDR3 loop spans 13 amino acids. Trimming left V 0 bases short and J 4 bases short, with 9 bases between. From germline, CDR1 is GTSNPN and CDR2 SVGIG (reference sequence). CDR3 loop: CAWSVGGTTEAFF. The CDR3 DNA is TGTGCCTGGAGTGTAGGGGGGACCACTGAAGCTTTCTTT.

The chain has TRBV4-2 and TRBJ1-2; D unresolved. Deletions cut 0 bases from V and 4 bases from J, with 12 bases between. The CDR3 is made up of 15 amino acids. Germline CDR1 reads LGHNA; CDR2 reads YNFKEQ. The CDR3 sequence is CASSQEPDPSYGYTF. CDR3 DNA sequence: TGTGCCAGCAGCCAAGAACCGGATCCCTCCTATGGCTACACCTTC.

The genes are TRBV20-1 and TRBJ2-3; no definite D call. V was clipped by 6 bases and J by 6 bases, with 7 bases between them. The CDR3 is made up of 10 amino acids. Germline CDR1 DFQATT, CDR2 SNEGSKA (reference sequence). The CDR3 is CSATDDTQYF. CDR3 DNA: TGCAGTGCAACAGATGATACGCAGTATTTT.

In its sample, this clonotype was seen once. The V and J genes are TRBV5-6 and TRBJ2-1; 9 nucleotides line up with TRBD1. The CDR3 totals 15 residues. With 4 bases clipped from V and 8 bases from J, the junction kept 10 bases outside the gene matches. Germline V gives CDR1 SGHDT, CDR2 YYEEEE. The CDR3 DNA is TGTGCCAGCAGCCGCTCCGGGACAGGGTTCGATGAGCAGTTCTTC. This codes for CASSRSGTGFDEQFF. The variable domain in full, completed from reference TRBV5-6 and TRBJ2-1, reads DAGVTQSPTHLIKTRGQQVTLRCSPKSGHDTVSWYQQALGQGPQFIFQYYEEEERQRGNFPDRFSGHQFPNYSSELNVNALLLGDSALYLCASSRSGTGFDEQFFGPGTRLTVL.

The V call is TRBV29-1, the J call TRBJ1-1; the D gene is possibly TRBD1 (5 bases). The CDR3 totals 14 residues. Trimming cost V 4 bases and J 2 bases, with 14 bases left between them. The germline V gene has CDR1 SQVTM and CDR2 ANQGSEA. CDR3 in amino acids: CSVVRRGINTEAFF. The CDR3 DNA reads TGCAGCGTTGTAAGACGGGGGATTAACACTGAAGCTTTCTTT.

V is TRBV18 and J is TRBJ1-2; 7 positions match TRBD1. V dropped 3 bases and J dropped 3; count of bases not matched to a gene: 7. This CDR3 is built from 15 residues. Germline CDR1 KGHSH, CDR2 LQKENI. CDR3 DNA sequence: TGTGCCAGCTCACCGGGACAGCTTGGGCACTATGGCTACACCTTC. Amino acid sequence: CASSPGQLGHYGYTF.

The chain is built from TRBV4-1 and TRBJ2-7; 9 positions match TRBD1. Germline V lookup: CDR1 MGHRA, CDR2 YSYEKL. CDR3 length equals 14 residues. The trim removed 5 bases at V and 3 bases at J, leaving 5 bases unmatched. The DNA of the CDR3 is TGCGCCAGCAGCTCACCGGGACAGGGCTACGAGCAGTACTTC. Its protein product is CASSSPGQGYEQYF.